This T cell receptor (beta chain) was sequenced for a study of blood T cells in healthy people across ages. Study results and caveats: Older age went with lower TCR beta diversity per million T cells, in a roughly linear way. PBMCs went unsorted, and a conclusive naive versus antigen-experienced comparison was therefore prevented.

With 7 bases removed from V and 9 bases from J, the gap between germline ends came to 19 bases. There are 14 residues in the CDR3. Germline CDR1 SNHLY, CDR2 FYNNEI. This clonotype has a handful of counts. The antigen is unknown. The use of a sample-barcoded 5' primer and a J-beta primer mix characterized a second PCR of about 7 to 12 cycles. Each cDNA molecule carried a tag from a template-switch adaptor that contained 12 random nucleotides. MiXCR, run by TCRdb on the 5' RACE reads, gives a single entry per CDR3 protein. Found here are around 580,000 distinct CDR3 sequences, 40% to 55% of them singletons; the top ten hold 20% to 25%.

The V gene is TRBV2, the J gene TRBJ2-1, with D perhaps TRBD2 (7 bases). The TCR comes from a man older than 75 in good health. Sequences were obtained from blood. The CDR3 here is CASTSLRGGGEQFF. Here the CDR3 DNA reads TGTGCCAGCACTTCCCTGAGAGGGGGGGGTGAGCAGTTCTTC. The full variable domain, its missing parts supplied by reference TRBV2 and TRBJ2-1, is EPEVTQTPSHQVTQMGQEVILRCVPISNHLYFYWYRQILGQKVEFLVSFYNNEISEKSEIFDDQFSVERPDGSNFTLKIRSTKLEDSAMYFCASTSLRGGGEQFFGPGTRLTVL.